The 30 T cell receptor beta chains given below trace back to one sample, sequenced in a study of regulatory T cells in long-lasting Graves disease. TCR beta libraries were built with iRepertoire HTBI primers and Arm-PCR of CDR3 regions. TCRdb reanalysed the multiplex PCR reads using MiXCR and keeps one entry per CDR3 protein. The sample consists of about half a million distinct CDR3 sequences, about 20% of them appearing once. As for time point: persistent/refractory GD, antithyroid drugs over 5 years with positive TRAb. RNA isolated from PBMCs was used to make the TCR library. The sample in question was peripheral blood mononuclear cells (PBMCs), obtained when the disease was refractory, from a patient treated with antithyroid drugs. The receptors originated from a female donor with Graves disease.

This clonotype has ten or more counts. The chain carries TRBV6-1 and TRBJ1-1, with 10 positions matching TRBD1. The junction had 8 bases not matched to a gene; V was cut back by 5 bases and J by 11 bases. The length of the CDR3 is 13 residues. The germline CDR1 and CDR2 sequences are MNHNS and SASEGT. This CDR3 is CASSLPGTGDAFF. As DNA, the CDR3 is TGTGCCAGCAGTCTACCTGGGACAGGGGACGCTTTCTTT.

The chain combines TRBV11-2 with TRBJ1-2; no clear D gene. Germline CDR1 is SGHAT and CDR2 is FQNNGV. The ends were cut back, 1 base at V and 4 bases at J, with 19 bases in the middle. The CDR3 covers 17 residues. CDR3 in amino acids: CASSLGSGGSRPYGYTF. The DNA of the CDR3 is TGTGCCAGCAGCTTAGGTTCAGGAGGGTCTCGACCCTATGGCTACACCTTC.

Many counts were recorded for this clonotype. The CDR3 loop reads CASSEELNSPLHF. The DNA of the CDR3 is TGTGCCAGCAGTGAAGAGCTCAATTCACCCCTCCACTTT. The chain is built from TRBV2 and TRBJ1-6; D is ambiguous. The V end lost 1 base, the J end lost 7 bases, and 5 bases lay between the germline ends. The CDR3 runs 13 residues. Germline lookup yields CDR1 SNHLY and CDR2 FYNNEI.

This clonotype was picked up many times. One end of the junction is discordant with germline, which a read error may explain. V and J are TRBV7-2 and TRBJ2-6; D unresolved. CDR3 length: 15 residues. CDR1 is SGHTA and CDR2 is FQGNSA in the germline V gene. Written as DNA, the CDR3 is TGCGCCAGCAGCTTGGTTGGTTCTGGGGCCAACGTCCTGACTTTC. This encodes CASSLVGSGANVLTF.

The rearrangement uses TRBV7-2 and TRBJ1-3; D remains ambiguous. Germline V lookup: CDR1 SGHTA, CDR2 FQGNSA. V lost 4 bases and J lost 3, with 7 bases in between. This CDR3 has 13 residues. The CDR3 region has the DNA TGTGCCAGCAGCTCGACGGTTGGAAACACCATATATTTT. Translation gives CASSSTVGNTIYF. The entire variable domain, with the rest obtained from reference TRBV7-2 and TRBJ1-3, is as follows: GAGVSQSPSNKVTEKGKDVELRCDPISGHTALYWYRQSLGQGLEFLIYFQGNSAPDKSGLPSDRFSAERTGGSVSTLTIQRTQQEDSAVYLCASSSTVGNTIYFGEGSWLTVV.

This clonotype has at least ten counts. The CDR3 region is CASSLFGTSDYGYTF. CDR3 nucleotides: TGTGCCAGCAGTTTATTCGGGACCTCAGACTATGGCTACACCTTC. The chain couples TRBV28 to TRBJ1-2; D might be TRBD1 (5 bases). V shed 1 base and J shed 3 bases, with 12 bases lying between them. This CDR3 is 15 amino acids long. Germline assignment: CDR1 MDHEN and CDR2 SYDVKM.

This clonotype was observed at least ten times. This chain joins TRBV20-1 and TRBJ2-5, with TRBD1 matching over 7 bases. CDR3 length: 12 residues. J was trimmed by 5 bases and V by 6 bases; bases with no gene match: 6. Germline V gene data show CDR1 as DFQATT and CDR2 as SNEGSKA (reference sequence). In nucleotides, the CDR3 is TGCAGTGCCTGGACACAGGGGGAGACCCAGTACTTC. Translated: CSAWTQGETQYF.

This clonotype has only a few counts. V and J are TRBV11-2 and TRBJ2-5, with 9 bases fitting TRBD2. V was clipped by 5 bases and J by 5 bases; unmatched bases: 12. CDR1 and CDR2 from the germline V gene are SGHAT and FQNNGV. This CDR3 spans 16 amino acids. For the CDR3, the DNA is TGTGCCAGCAGCCTCTCCCTTAGCGGGAGTTTGGAGACCCAGTACTTC. Translated: CASSLSLSGSLETQYF.

This clonotype was counted at least ten times. V usage is TRBV2 and J usage is TRBJ2-7, with D perhaps matching TRBD1 or TRBD2 (5 bases each). Germline loops: CDR1 SNHLY, CDR2 FYNNEI. Trimming removed 8 bases at V and 3 bases at J, with 14 bases between. The CDR3 is 13 amino acids. The CDR3 region is CASGGGSLYEQYF. CDR3 sequence (DNA): TGTGCCAGCGGGGGTGGCAGCCTCTACGAGCAGTACTTC.

This rearrangement joins TRBV6-2 or TRBV6-3 to TRBJ1-2; tentative D call: TRBD1 (6 bases). Germline V lookup: CDR1 MNHEY, CDR2 SVGEGT. V lost 2 bases to trimming and J lost 2 bases, with 9 bases between them. This CDR3 is built from 14 residues. The CDR3 nucleotides are TGTGCCAGCAGTTACGCCGGACAGAACTATGGCTACACCTTC. Its protein is CASSYAGQNYGYTF.

This clonotype came up many times. CDR3 in DNA: TGTGCCAGCAGTTGGGGAGGGGGCATGTATGGCTACACCTTC. It encodes CASSWGGGMYGYTF. The chain recombines TRBV12-3 or TRBV12-4 with TRBJ1-2; 7 positions agree with TRBD1. CDR3 length: 14 amino acids. Trimming took 4 bases from V and 5 from J; bases not matched to a gene: 7.

The rearrangement joins TRBV7-9 to TRBJ1-2, with a possible D match to TRBD1 (6 bases). The CDR3 totals 15 residues. Germline V gene data show CDR1 as SEHNR and CDR2 as FQNEAQ (reference sequence). V was pared by 2 bases and J by 8 bases, with 18 bases between. The CDR3 sequence is CASSLTLGRGGGYTF. Here the CDR3 DNA reads TGTGCCAGCAGCTTAACCCTAGGCAGGGGTGGAGGCTACACCTTC.

This clonotype was detected a few times. The chain combines TRBV6-1 with TRBJ1-5, with D perhaps TRBD1 (5 bases). Germline V lookup: CDR1 MNHNS, CDR2 SASEGT. The CDR3 is 14 residues long. The V and J ends lost 7 bases and 5 bases respectively, with 15 bases between them. The CDR3 here is CASKTRDPHQPQHF. DNA for the CDR3: TGTGCCAGCAAAACTAGGGACCCCCATCAGCCCCAGCATTTT.

This clonotype was picked up many times. This sequence joins TRBV12-3 or TRBV12-4 and TRBJ1-5; D may be TRBD1 (6 bases). This CDR3 is 14 amino acids long. V was cut by 5 bases and J by 3 bases, with 11 bases left in between. The CDR3 region is CASSRTELNQPQHF. Written as DNA, the CDR3 is TGTGCCAGCAGTCGGACAGAACTCAATCAGCCCCAGCATTTT.

This clonotype was found a few times. The CDR3 sequence is CASSSPGENTEAFF. The CDR3 nucleotides are TGTGCCAGCAGCTCACCCGGAGAGAACACTGAAGCTTTCTTT. The chain links TRBV7-9 to TRBJ1-1; D is unclear. Per the germline V gene, CDR1 is SEHNR and CDR2 is FQNEAQ (reference sequence). The CDR3 runs 14 residues. The V end was cut by 4 bases, the J end by 1 base, with 10 bases between.

This clonotype was detected once. The chain combines TRBV28 with TRBJ2-5; D unresolved. The CDR3 sequence is 13 residues long. Germline V CDR1 and CDR2: MDHEN, SYDVKM. Between the trimmed V and J ends, which lost 4 bases and 5 bases, there was a span of 11 bases. In nucleotides, the CDR3 is TGTGCCAGCAGTTACGGTAGTACGGAGACCCAGTACTTC. It is translated as CASSYGSTETQYF.

The chain links TRBV5-1 to TRBJ2-5; D might be TRBD1 (5 bases). The ends were cut back, 7 bases at V and 1 base at J, with 14 bases in the middle. The CDR3 is 14 amino acids. The V gene's germline CDR1 is SGHRS and CDR2 YFSETQ. The CDR3: CASCPDSFQETQYF. CDR3 in DNA: TGCGCCAGCTGCCCCGACAGTTTCCAAGAGACCCAGTACTTC.

The rearrangement uses TRBV9 and TRBJ2-7, with unresolved D. The CDR3 is 14 amino acids. Trimming left V 0 bases short and J 1 base short, with 8 bases between. Germline V gives CDR1 SGDLS, CDR2 YYNGEE. The CDR3: CASSVASLSYEQYF. The CDR3 bases are TGTGCCAGCAGCGTAGCCTCATTGTCCTACGAGCAGTACTTC.

Many counts were recorded for this clonotype. The chain couples TRBV27 to TRBJ2-7; D is unresolved. Trimming pared 2 bases from V and 4 bases from J, leaving 9 bases between. CDR1 is MNHEY and CDR2 is SMNVEV in the germline V gene (reference sequence). The length of the CDR3 is 13 residues. The CDR3 sequence: CASSLNYRYEQYF. As DNA, the CDR3 is TGTGCCAGCAGTTTAAATTATAGGTACGAGCAGTACTTC.

This clonotype was detected only a few times. The V call is TRBV30, the J call TRBJ2-7; unclear D gene. The germline V and J ends were trimmed by 2 bases and 1 base, with 9 bases remaining between them. CDR3 size: 13 residues. CDR1 is GTSNPN and CDR2 is SVGIG in the germline V gene (reference sequence). CDR3 residues: CAWSFGLSYEQYF. CDR3 sequence (DNA): TGTGCCTGGAGTTTCGGGTTATCCTACGAGCAGTACTTC.

This clonotype was observed many times. The chain is built from TRBV12-3 or TRBV12-4 and TRBJ1-1; D is possibly TRBD1 (5 bases). V was pared by 8 bases and J by 6 bases, with 22 bases between. This CDR3 comprises 15 residues. Written as DNA, the CDR3 is TGTGCCAGCCAACGGGGGTATGATCTTGAGGCTGAAGCTTTCTTT. It yields the protein CASQRGYDLEAEAFF.

The table lists this clonotype with many counts. The chain links TRBV28 to TRBJ1-5; D is unresolved. The CDR3 consists of 13 residues. From germline, CDR1 is MDHEN and CDR2 SYDVKM. V was trimmed by 8 bases and J by 3 bases, leaving 11 bases between them. CDR3 nucleotides: TGTGCCAGCGTCGCTCCAGCCAATCAGCCCCAGCATTTT. Amino acid sequence: CASVAPANQPQHF.

This clonotype showed up many times. This chain uses TRBV7-2 with TRBJ1-2; no clear D. The CDR3 covers 13 residues. Germline CDR1 SGHTA, CDR2 FQGNSA. V was shortened by 4 bases and J by 6 bases, with 12 bases between the two germline ends. CDR3 sequence reads: CASSSNNANGYTF. The CDR3 region has the DNA TGTGCCAGCAGCTCTAACAATGCTAATGGCTACACCTTC. Variable domain in full (rest from reference TRBV7-2 and TRBJ1-2): GAGVSQSPSNKVTEKGKDVELRCDPISGHTALYWYRQSLGQGLEFLIYFQGNSAPDKSGLPSDRFSAERTGGSVSTLTIQRTQQEDSAVYLCASSSNNANGYTFGSGTRLTVV.

DNA of the CDR3: TGTGCCAGCAGCCCCCCTGGTTGGGGGGGGGAGGCGAACACTGAAGCTTTCTTT. It specifies CASSPPGWGGEANTEAFF. The chain joins TRBV7-3 to TRBJ1-1; tentatively, D is TRBD1 (5 bases). With 5 bases removed from V and 1 base from J, the gap between germline ends came to 23 bases. CDR1 is SGHTA and CDR2 is FQGTGA in the germline V gene. This CDR3 is built from 18 residues. The full variable domain, rest sourced from reference TRBV7-3 and TRBJ1-1, is GAGVSQTPSNKVTEKGKYVELRCDPISGHTALYWYRQSLGQGPEFLIYFQGTGAADDSGLPNDRFFAVRPEGSVSTLKIQRTERGDSAVYLCASSPPGWGGEANTEAFFGQGTRLTVV.

This sequence joins TRBV27 and TRBJ2-7; TRBD1 is a possible D gene (7 bases). The CDR3 is 15 amino acids. The germline V and J ends were trimmed by 3 bases and 7 bases, with 19 bases remaining between them. Looked up from germline, CDR1 is MNHEY and CDR2 is SMNVEV (reference sequence). CDR3 loop: CASSFVGQVLAEQYF. The CDR3 region has the DNA TGTGCCAGCAGTTTCGTCGGACAGGTCCTAGCGGAGCAGTACTTC.

This clonotype was recorded many times. This chain connects TRBV20-1 to TRBJ1-5; weak D call: TRBD1 (6 bases). Trimming removed 5 bases from V and 4 bases from J, with 12 bases in between. The germline CDR1 and CDR2 sequences are DFQATT and SNEGSKA (reference sequence). The CDR3 is 13 amino acids. CDR3 sequence (DNA): TGCAGTGCTGGGGGCAAATTAAATCAGCCCCAGCATTTT. Its protein is CSAGGKLNQPQHF.

This clonotype was counted at least ten times. The CDR3 is CASSLEFGNIQYF. The CDR3 DNA reads as TGTGCCAGCAGCCTAGAGTTCGGAAACATTCAGTACTTC. V usage is TRBV7-2 and J usage is TRBJ2-4; D remains ambiguous. Germline lookup yields CDR1 SGHTA and CDR2 FQGNSA. The CDR3 spans 13 residues. Trimming removed 5 bases from V and 6 bases from J, with 11 bases in between.

This sequence joins TRBV6-2 or TRBV6-3 and TRBJ2-7; 9 nucleotides line up with TRBD1. The CDR3 length is 15 residues. With V trimmed by 8 bases and J by 7 bases, 15 bases remained unmatched. CDR1 and CDR2 from the germline V gene are MNHEY and SVGEGT. In DNA form, the CDR3 reads TGTGCCAGCCGACCCTTGGGGACAGGGTTGAGAGAGCAGTACTTC. Translated: CASRPLGTGLREQYF.

In its sample, this clonotype was seen many times. The chain joins TRBV3-1 to TRBJ1-5; D perhaps matches TRBD1 (5 bases). Germline V gene data show CDR1 as LGHDT and CDR2 as YNNKEL (reference sequence). With 4 bases removed from V and 1 base from J, the gap between germline ends came to 14 bases. The CDR3 spans 16 residues. CDR3 amino acids: CASSPGTHVSNQPQHF. As DNA, the CDR3 is TGTGCCAGCAGCCCCGGGACCCATGTAAGCAATCAGCCCCAGCATTTT.

This clonotype was picked up one time. The rearrangement joins TRBV28 to TRBJ2-7; 7 positions match TRBD1. Trimming at V came to 5 bases and at J to 1 base, leaving 8 bases not matched to a gene. CDR1 and CDR2 (germline): MDHEN, SYDVKM. This CDR3 contains 15 residues. CDR3 bases: TGTGCCAGCAGTCCAAGGGACAGATCTTCCTACGAGCAGTACTTC. Protein: CASSPRDRSSYEQYF. The variable domain in full, with the rest retrieved from reference TRBV28 and TRBJ2-7, is DVKVTQSSRYLVKRTGEKVFLECVQDMDHENMFWYRQDPGLGLRLIYFSYDVKMKEKGDIPEGYSVSREKKERFSLILESASTNQTSMYLCASSPRDRSSYEQYFGPGTRLTVT.